This T cell receptor (beta chain) was obtained from a study of Graves' ophthalmopathy and Graves' hyperthyroidism. CDR1 and CDR2 from the germline V gene are SGDLS and YYNGEE. This CDR3 is 15 amino acids long. The ends lost 3 bases at V and 1 base at J; junction bases unmatched: 6. Investigators amplified TCR beta CDR3 regions from RNA transcripts. HTBI-primed first-round RT-PCR preceded second-round multiplex PCR. One entry per CDR3 protein results from TCRdb running MiXCR on the multiplex PCR reads. The sample records some 1.1 million distinct CDR3 sequences, 35% to 40% being singletons. Enrolled hyperthyroidism patients had a new diagnosis, a duration under 2 months, and an age of 18 to 65. This clonotype showed up many times.

The receptor comes from an adult man with Graves' hyperthyroidism. Sequencing was carried out using peripheral blood or thyroid tissue (not recorded which). The J gene is TRBJ1-1, the V gene TRBV9, with 7 bases aligning to TRBD1. The DNA for the CDR3 is TGTGCCAGCAGCGCAGGGGGAGGGGAGAACACTGAAGCTTTCTTT. Protein: CASSAGGGENTEAFF.